This TCR beta chain was captured by sequencing in a study of a mutant IDH1 vaccine in newly diagnosed glioma. J was trimmed by 4 bases and V by 0 bases; bases with no gene match: 6. Germline loops: CDR1 SGHRS, CDR2 YFSETQ. The CDR3 runs 15 residues. Noted time point: week 5, during vaccination. Doses consisted of 300 ug of mutant IDH1 20-mer peptide each, paired with topical imiquimod. Profiled with immunoSEQ multiplex PCR; TCRdb holds only in-frame clones, not every one. The sample comprises some 30,000 clones, 80% to 90% of which are singletons, and 20% rests with the top ten. In regard to this clone: The target antigen is unknown.

This receptor was obtained from a man in his late teens or twenties with glioma. This material consisted of PBMCs, taken from a glioma patient whose treatment included an IDH1 peptide vaccine. This chain links TRBV5-1 with TRBJ2-7; 8 nucleotides align to TRBD2. This CDR3 is CASSLASGSVYEQYF. Written as DNA, the CDR3 is TGCGCCAGCAGCTTGGCGAGCGGGAGTGTTTACGAGCAGTACTTC. Supplemented by reference TRBV5-1 and TRBJ2-7, the full variable domain reads KAGVTQTPRYLIKTRGQQVTLSCSPISGHRSVSWYQQTPGQGLQFLFEYFSETQRNKGNFPGRFSGRQFSNSRSEMNVSTLELGDSALYLCASSLASGSVYEQYFGPGTRLTVT.